This TCR beta chain was captured by sequencing in a study of blood T cell repertoires in COVID-19. The data were produced by immunoSEQ multiplex PCR, yet TCRdb's version contains in-frame clones alone and is incomplete. Of about 7,200 clones detected, approximately 91% appear once; the ten largest clones hold 22%. V dropped 5 bases and J dropped 5 bases, with 6 bases sitting between them. CDR1 and CDR2 (germline): SGHAT, FQNNGV. The CDR3 has 11 amino acids. The receptor's source is a human donor in a cohort sampled during active COVID-19. The chain employs TRBV11-2 and TRBJ2-5; D gene uncertain. Sequenced material: peripheral blood. The CDR3 DNA sequence: TGTGCCAGCAGCCTTCAGGAGACCCAGTACTTC. It is translated as CASSLQETQYF.